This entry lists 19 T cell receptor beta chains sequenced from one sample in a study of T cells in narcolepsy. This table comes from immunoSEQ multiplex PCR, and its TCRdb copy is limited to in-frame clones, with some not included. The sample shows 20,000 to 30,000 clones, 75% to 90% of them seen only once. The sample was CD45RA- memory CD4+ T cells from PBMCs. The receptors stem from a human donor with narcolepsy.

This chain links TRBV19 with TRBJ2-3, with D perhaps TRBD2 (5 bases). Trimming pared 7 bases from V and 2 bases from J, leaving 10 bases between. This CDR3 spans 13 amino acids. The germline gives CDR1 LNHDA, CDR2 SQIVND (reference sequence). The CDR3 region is CASIGEITDTQYF. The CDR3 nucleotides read TGTGCCAGTATTGGGGAGATCACAGATACGCAGTATTTT.

The CDR3 sequence is CASSLSYSSYEQYF. CDR3 in DNA: TGTGCCAGCAGTTTATCGTACTCCTCCTACGAGCAGTACTTC. The chain recombines TRBV27 with TRBJ2-7; D gene uncertain. CDR1 is MNHEY and CDR2 is SMNVEV in the germline V gene (reference sequence). The CDR3 spans 14 residues. V shed 0 bases and J shed 0 bases, with 6 bases lying between them.

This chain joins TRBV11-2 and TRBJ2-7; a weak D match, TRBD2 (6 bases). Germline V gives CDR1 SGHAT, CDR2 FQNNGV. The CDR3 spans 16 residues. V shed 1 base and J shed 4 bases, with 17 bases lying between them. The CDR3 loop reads CASSLGHLGGRYEQYF. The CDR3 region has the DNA TGTGCCAGCAGCTTAGGGCACCTCGGGGGTCGATACGAGCAGTACTTC.

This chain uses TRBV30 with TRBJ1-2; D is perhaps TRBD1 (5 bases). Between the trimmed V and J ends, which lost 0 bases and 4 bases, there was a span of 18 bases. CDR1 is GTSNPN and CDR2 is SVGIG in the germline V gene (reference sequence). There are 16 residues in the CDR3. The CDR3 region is CAWSVQVRAYLYGYTF. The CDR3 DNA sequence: TGTGCCTGGAGTGTACAGGTCAGGGCGTACCTCTATGGCTACACCTTC.

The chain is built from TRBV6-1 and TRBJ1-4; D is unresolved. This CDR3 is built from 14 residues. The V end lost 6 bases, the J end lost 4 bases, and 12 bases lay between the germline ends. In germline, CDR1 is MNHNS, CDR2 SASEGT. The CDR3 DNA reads TGTGCCAGCAGATCTTTACAGAGTAATGAAAAACTGTTTTTT. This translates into CASRSLQSNEKLFF.

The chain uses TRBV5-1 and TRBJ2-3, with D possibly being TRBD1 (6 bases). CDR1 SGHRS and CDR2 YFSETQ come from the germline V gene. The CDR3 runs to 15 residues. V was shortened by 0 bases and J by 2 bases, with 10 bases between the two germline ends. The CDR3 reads CASSLGQVNTDTQYF. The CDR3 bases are TGCGCCAGCAGCTTGGGACAGGTTAACACAGATACGCAGTATTTT.

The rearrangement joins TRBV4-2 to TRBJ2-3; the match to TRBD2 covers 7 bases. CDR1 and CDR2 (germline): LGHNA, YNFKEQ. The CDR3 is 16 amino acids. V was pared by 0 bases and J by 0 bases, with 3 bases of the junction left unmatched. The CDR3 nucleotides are TGTGCCAGCAGCCAAGAGCTAGCGGCAAGCACAGATACGCAGTATTTT. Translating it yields CASSQELAASTDTQYF.

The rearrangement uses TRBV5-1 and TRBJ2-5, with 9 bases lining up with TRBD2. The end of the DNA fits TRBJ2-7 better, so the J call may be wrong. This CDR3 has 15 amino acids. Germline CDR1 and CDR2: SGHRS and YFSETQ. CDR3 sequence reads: CASSLLSGSVYEQYF. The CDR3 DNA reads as TGCGCCAGCAGCCTCCTTAGCGGGAGCGTTTACGAGCAGTACTTC.

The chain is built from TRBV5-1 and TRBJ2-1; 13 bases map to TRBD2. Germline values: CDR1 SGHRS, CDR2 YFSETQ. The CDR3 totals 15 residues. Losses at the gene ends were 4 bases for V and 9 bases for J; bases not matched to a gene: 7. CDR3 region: CASSPGLAGAAEQFF. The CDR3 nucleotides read TGCGCCAGCAGCCCCGGACTAGCGGGAGCAGCTGAGCAGTTCTTC.

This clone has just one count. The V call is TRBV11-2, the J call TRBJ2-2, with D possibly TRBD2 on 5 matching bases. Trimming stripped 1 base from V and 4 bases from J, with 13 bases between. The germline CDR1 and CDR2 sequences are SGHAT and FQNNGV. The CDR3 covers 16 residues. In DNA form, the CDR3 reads TGTGCCAGCAGCTTAGGTCGAACTAGATCCACCGGGGAGCTGTTTTTT. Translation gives CASSLGRTRSTGELFF.

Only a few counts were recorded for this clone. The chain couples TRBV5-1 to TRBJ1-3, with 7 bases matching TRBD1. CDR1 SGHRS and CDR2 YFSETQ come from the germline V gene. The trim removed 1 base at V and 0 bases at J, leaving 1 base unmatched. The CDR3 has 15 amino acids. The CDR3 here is CASSLTGASGNTIYF. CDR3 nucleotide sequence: TGCGCCAGCAGCTTGACAGGGGCCTCTGGAAACACCATATATTTT.

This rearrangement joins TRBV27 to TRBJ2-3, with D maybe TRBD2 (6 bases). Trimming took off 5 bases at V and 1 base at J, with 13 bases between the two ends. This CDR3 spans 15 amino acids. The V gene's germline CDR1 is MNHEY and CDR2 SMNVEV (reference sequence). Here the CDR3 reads CASSRDGGGTDTQYF. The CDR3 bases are TGTGCCAGCAGTCGAGACGGAGGGGGCACAGATACGCAGTATTTT.

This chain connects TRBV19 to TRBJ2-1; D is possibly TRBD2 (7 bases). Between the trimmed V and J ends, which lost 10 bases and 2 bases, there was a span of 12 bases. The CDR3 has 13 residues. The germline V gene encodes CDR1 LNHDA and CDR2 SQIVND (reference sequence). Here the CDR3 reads CATSGGAYNEQFF. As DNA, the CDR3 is TGTGCCACCTCGGGGGGCGCCTACAATGAGCAGTTCTTC.

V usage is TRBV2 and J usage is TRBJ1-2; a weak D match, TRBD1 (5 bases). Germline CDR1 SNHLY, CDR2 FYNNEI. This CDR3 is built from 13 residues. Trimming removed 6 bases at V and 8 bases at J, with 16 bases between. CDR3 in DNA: TGTGCCAGCAGCTTTCGGGCAGGGTACGGCTACACCTTC. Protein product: CASSFRAGYGYTF.

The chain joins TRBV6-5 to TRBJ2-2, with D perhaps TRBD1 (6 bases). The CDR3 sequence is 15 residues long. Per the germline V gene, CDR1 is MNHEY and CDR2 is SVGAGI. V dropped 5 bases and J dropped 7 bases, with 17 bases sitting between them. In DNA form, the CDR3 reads TGTGCCAGCAGTACACAGGGTCGGCTGAGCGGGGAGCTGTTTTTT. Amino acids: CASSTQGRLSGELFF.

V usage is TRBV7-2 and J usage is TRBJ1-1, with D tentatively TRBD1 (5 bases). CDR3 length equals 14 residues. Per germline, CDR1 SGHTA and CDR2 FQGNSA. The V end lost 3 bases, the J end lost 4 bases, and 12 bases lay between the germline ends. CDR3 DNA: TGTGCCAGCAGCTTTAGTCAGGGTACCACTGAAGCTTTCTTT. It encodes CASSFSQGTTEAFF.

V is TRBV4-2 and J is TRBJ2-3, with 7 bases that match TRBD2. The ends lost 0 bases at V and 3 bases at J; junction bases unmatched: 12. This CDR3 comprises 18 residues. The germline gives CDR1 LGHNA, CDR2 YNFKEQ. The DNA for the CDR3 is TGTGCCAGCAGCCAAGATCCCCAAGCGTCTAGCGGAACAGATACGCAGTATTTT. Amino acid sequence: CASSQDPQASSGTDTQYF.

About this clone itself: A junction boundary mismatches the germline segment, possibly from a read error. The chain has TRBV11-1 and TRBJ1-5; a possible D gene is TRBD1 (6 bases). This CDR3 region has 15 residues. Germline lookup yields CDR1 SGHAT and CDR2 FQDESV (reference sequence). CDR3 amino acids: CASSPGAGSSQPQHF. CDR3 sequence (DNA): TGTGCCAGCAGCCCAGGGGCGGGTAGCAGTCAGCCCCAGCATTTT.

The CDR3 DNA reads as TGCGCCAGCAGCCGCCTGGGGGGGACTAGCGGGAGTGGAGGGACAGATACGCAGTATTTT. This translates into CASSRLGGTSGSGGTDTQYF. V and J are TRBV5-1 and TRBJ2-3, with 14 bases fitting TRBD2. The CDR3 is made up of 20 amino acids. Germline CDR1 is SGHRS and CDR2 is YFSETQ. V shed 4 bases, J shed 3 bases, and the junction held 16 bases outside the gene matches.